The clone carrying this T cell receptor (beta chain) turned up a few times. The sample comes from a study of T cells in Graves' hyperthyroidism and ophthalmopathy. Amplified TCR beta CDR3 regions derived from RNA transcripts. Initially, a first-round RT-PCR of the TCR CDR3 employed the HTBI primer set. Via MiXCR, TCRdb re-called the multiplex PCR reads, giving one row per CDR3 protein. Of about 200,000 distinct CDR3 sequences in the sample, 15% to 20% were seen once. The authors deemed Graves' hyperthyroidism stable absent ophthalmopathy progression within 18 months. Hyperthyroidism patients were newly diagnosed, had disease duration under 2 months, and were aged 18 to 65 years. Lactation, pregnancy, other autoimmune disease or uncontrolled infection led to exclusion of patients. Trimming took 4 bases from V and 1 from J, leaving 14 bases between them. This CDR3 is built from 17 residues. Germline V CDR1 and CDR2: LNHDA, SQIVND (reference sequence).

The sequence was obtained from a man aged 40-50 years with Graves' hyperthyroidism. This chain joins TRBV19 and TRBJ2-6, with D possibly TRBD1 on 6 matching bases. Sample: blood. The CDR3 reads CASSTLRDRSGANVLTF. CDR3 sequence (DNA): TGTGCCAGTAGTACCTTACGCGACAGGTCTGGGGCCAACGTCCTGACTTTC.